Listed here are 22 T cell receptor beta chains from one sample, sequenced in a study of shared clonotypes between healthy human individuals. The data were produced by immunoSEQ multiplex PCR, yet TCRdb's version contains in-frame clones alone and is incomplete. The data contain more than 500,000 clones, approximately 95% of them singletons. The specimen sequenced was naive CD4+ T cells sorted from blood. As for subset: CD45RA+ positively selected. The receptors originated from a young woman in good health.

The chain recombines TRBV5-1 with TRBJ2-1; maybe TRBD1 (8 bases). The germline V gene encodes CDR1 SGHRS and CDR2 YFSETQ. Trimming removed 3 bases from V and 7 bases from J, with 26 bases in between. CDR3 size: 18 residues. Here the CDR3 DNA reads TGCGCCAGCAGCTCCCTTGTCGGGAGGTCCACAGGGGGGAATGAGCAGTTCTTC. The encoded protein is CASSSLVGRSTGGNEQFF. The entire variable domain, with the rest obtained from reference TRBV5-1 and TRBJ2-1, is as follows: KAGVTQTPRYLIKTRGQQVTLSCSPISGHRSVSWYQQTPGQGLQFLFEYFSETQRNKGNFPGRFSGRQFSNSRSEMNVSTLELGDSALYLCASSSLVGRSTGGNEQFFGPGTRLTVL.

The chain carries TRBV19 and TRBJ2-7; 8 nucleotides agree with TRBD1. The CDR3 is 15 amino acids. V shed 3 bases and J 4 bases; nucleotides not matched to a gene: 8. CDR1 is LNHDA, CDR2 SQIVND, per germline (reference sequence). CDR3 coding DNA: TGTGCCAGTAGTATGCCGGGGCAGGGGGCTTACGAGCAGTACTTC. Translated: CASSMPGQGAYEQYF.

This chain connects TRBV4-1 to TRBJ2-2, with 8 bases aligning to TRBD2. The CDR3 consists of 19 residues. V lost 4 bases to trimming and J lost 2 bases; unmatched junction nucleotides: 15. The germline V gene encodes CDR1 MGHRA and CDR2 YSYEKL. In DNA form, the CDR3 reads TGCGCCAGCAGCCTAGTAACCGGGACTAGATGGGGCAACACCGGGGAGCTGTTTTTT. This gives the protein CASSLVTGTRWGNTGELFF.

V gene TRBV28 combines with J gene TRBJ2-3, with TRBD2 identical over 8 bases. Germline trimming cut 7 bases from V and 2 bases from J; bases unmatched to any gene: 8. CDR3 length equals 15 residues. CDR1 is MDHEN and CDR2 is SYDVKM in the germline V gene. In nucleotides, the CDR3 is TGTGCCAGCAACGAACTAGCGGAATCCACAGATACGCAGTATTTT. Protein: CASNELAESTDTQYF.

The gene calls are TRBV5-8 and TRBJ2-7, with D perhaps TRBD1 (6 bases). From germline, CDR1 is SGHTS and CDR2 YDEGEE. The CDR3 has 16 residues. Trimming pared 0 bases from V and 4 bases from J, leaving 17 bases between. The CDR3 DNA sequence: TGTGCCAGCAGCTTGGCCTCGGGGACACCCATATACGAGCAGTACTTC. Translation: CASSLASGTPIYEQYF.

This chain connects TRBV11-2 to TRBJ2-1, with 9 bases that match TRBD2. The germline V gene encodes CDR1 SGHAT and CDR2 FQNNGV. Unmatched junction bases numbered 9, after V lost 5 bases and J lost 7 bases. The CDR3 contains 15 residues. DNA for the CDR3: TGTGCCAGCAGCCCAGCGGGACTAGCTGCAAATGAGCAGTTCTTC. This translates into CASSPAGLAANEQFF.

The CDR3 sequence is CASSYGNTIYF. CDR3 in DNA: TGTGCCAGCAGTTACGGAAACACCATATATTTT. The chain carries TRBV28 and TRBJ1-3; D is uncertain. CDR1 MDHEN and CDR2 SYDVKM come from the germline V gene. CDR3 length equals 11 residues. With 4 bases removed from V and 4 bases from J, the gap between germline ends came to 2 bases. The whole variable domain, remainder taken from reference TRBV28 and TRBJ1-3, is DVKVTQSSRYLVKRTGEKVFLECVQDMDHENMFWYRQDPGLGLRLIYFSYDVKMKEKGDIPEGYSVSREKKERFSLILESASTNQTSMYLCASSYGNTIYFGEGSWLTVV.

This sequence joins TRBV2 and TRBJ1-3; D might be TRBD1 (5 bases). CDR1 and CDR2 from the germline V gene are SNHLY and FYNNEI. The V end was cut by 8 bases, the J end by 0 bases, with 8 bases between. The CDR3 length is 13 residues. The CDR3 loop reads CASQGGSGNTIYF. For the CDR3, the DNA is TGTGCCAGCCAGGGAGGCTCTGGAAACACCATATATTTT.

The sample holds one count of this clone. The V and J genes are TRBV29-1 and TRBJ2-5; 10 bases fit TRBD2. CDR1 is SQVTM, CDR2 ANQGSEA, per germline. The trim removed 4 bases at V and 0 bases at J, leaving 2 bases unmatched. The CDR3 is 14 amino acids. The CDR3 nucleotides are TGCAGCGTTGCCGGGACTAGCGACCAAGAGACCCAGTACTTC. Translating gives CSVAGTSDQETQYF.

CDR3: CASSGQGSLYEQYF. DNA for the CDR3: TGCGCCAGCAGTGGACAGGGGTCCCTCTACGAGCAGTACTTC. The gene calls are TRBV5-1 and TRBJ2-7, with 9 bases identical to TRBD1. V trimming: 5 bases; J trimming: 3 bases; junction bases outside the gene matches: 6. Germline CDR1 SGHRS, CDR2 YFSETQ. This CDR3 is 14 amino acids long.

The V call is TRBV28, the J call TRBJ2-5; D unresolved. V lost 2 bases and J 4 bases, leaving 8 bases between the germline ends. CDR3 size: 13 residues. CDR1 is MDHEN, CDR2 SYDVKM, per germline. The CDR3 loop reads CASSLAAVETQYF. CDR3 bases: TGTGCCAGCAGTTTAGCGGCCGTAGAGACCCAGTACTTC.

The chain carries TRBV4-2 and TRBJ2-7; 7 bases are a match to TRBD2. The CDR3 covers 16 residues. With V trimmed by 1 base and J by 9 bases, 15 bases remained unmatched. The germline V gene encodes CDR1 LGHNA and CDR2 YNFKEQ. The CDR3 DNA follows: TGTGCCAGCAGCCAAGGAACTAGCGCCCCTCACCCAGGGCAGTACTTC. It codes for CASSQGTSAPHPGQYF.

J is TRBJ2-3 and V is TRBV28; D not certain. The V end lost 5 bases, the J end lost 7 bases, and 16 bases lay between the germline ends. The CDR3 runs 14 residues. Germline loops: CDR1 MDHEN, CDR2 SYDVKM. The CDR3 DNA reads as TGTGCCAGCAGTCTCGACATGGTCAGGCATACGCAGTATTTT. It codes for CASSLDMVRHTQYF.

The chain uses TRBV27 and TRBJ1-2; a weak D match, TRBD1 (6 bases). The CDR3 runs 14 residues. Trimming took off 0 bases at V and 4 bases at J, with 9 bases between the two ends. Germline loops: CDR1 MNHEY, CDR2 SMNVEV (reference sequence). Written as DNA, the CDR3 is TGTGCCAGCAGTTTATCGCAGGGGTCCTATGGCTACACCTTC. It encodes CASSLSQGSYGYTF.

V usage is TRBV7-9 and J usage is TRBJ1-5; 7 bases align to TRBD1. This CDR3 comprises 12 residues. V was pared by 4 bases and J by 10 bases, with 4 bases of the junction left unmatched. In germline, CDR1 is SEHNR, CDR2 FQNEAQ (reference sequence). This CDR3 reads CASSSTGNPQHF. CDR3 nucleotide sequence: TGTGCCAGCAGCTCGACAGGGAATCCCCAGCATTTT. The full variable domain, its missing parts supplied by reference TRBV7-9 and TRBJ1-5, is DTGVSQNPRHKITKRGQNVTFRCDPISEHNRLYWYRQTLGQGPEFLTYFQNEAQLEKSRLLSDRFSAERPKGSFSTLEIQRTEQGDSAMYLCASSSTGNPQHFGDGTRLSIL.

This clone has more than one count but fewer than ten. This chain links TRBV5-1 with TRBJ2-2; D possibly corresponds to TRBD2 (5 bases). In germline, CDR1 is SGHRS, CDR2 YFSETQ. CDR3 size: 17 residues. The V gene lost 4 bases and the J gene lost 0 bases, with 16 bases spanning the gap. CDR3 nucleotide sequence: TGCGCCAGCAGCCGACAAAGGGTCGGGGCGAACACCGGGGAGCTGTTTTTT. Its protein product is CASSRQRVGANTGELFF.

The chain employs TRBV5-6 and TRBJ2-3; maybe TRBD1 (5 bases). The V end was cut by 0 bases, the J end by 2 bases, with 19 bases between. Germline V CDR1 and CDR2: SGHDT, YYEEEE. The CDR3 spans 18 residues. For the CDR3, the DNA is TGTGCCAGCAGCTTGGGCGCAGGGCTGGCGCGAGCCACAGATACGCAGTATTTT. Encoded protein: CASSLGAGLARATDTQYF.

V is TRBV7-9 and J is TRBJ2-3, with TRBD2 as a possible D gene (6 bases). The CDR3 runs 15 residues. Looked up from germline, CDR1 is SEHNR and CDR2 is FQNEAQ (reference sequence). Trimming shortened V by 1 base and J by 0 bases, and 8 bases separated the two germline ends. Here the CDR3 DNA reads TGTGCCAGCAGCTTAGGCGGGGCTAGCACAGATACGCAGTATTTT. Translated, it gives CASSLGGASTDTQYF.

This sequence joins TRBV27 and TRBJ2-1; 12 positions match TRBD2. Germline assignment: CDR1 MNHEY and CDR2 SMNVEV (reference sequence). This CDR3 has 17 amino acids. V trimming: 7 bases; J trimming: 9 bases; junction bases outside the gene matches: 16. CDR3 in amino acids: CASKPSATSGSIGEQFF. In DNA, the CDR3 is TGTGCCAGCAAACCTTCGGCGACTAGCGGGAGCATAGGTGAGCAGTTCTTC.

The V call is TRBV27, the J call TRBJ1-2; weak D call: TRBD1 (5 bases). The V and J ends lost 5 bases and 4 bases respectively, with 23 bases between them. CDR1 is MNHEY and CDR2 is SMNVEV in the germline V gene (reference sequence). The CDR3 is made up of 17 amino acids. CDR3 sequence reads: CASSPRSGTAPSYGYTF. CDR3 nucleotide sequence: TGTGCCAGCAGTCCCCGGTCCGGGACGGCCCCCTCCTATGGCTACACCTTC.

This clone came up once. This sequence joins TRBV5-4 and TRBJ2-2; D is perhaps TRBD2 (5 bases). Per germline, CDR1 SGHNT and CDR2 YYREEE (reference sequence). V was clipped by 7 bases and J by 5 bases, with 6 bases between them. The CDR3 is made up of 11 amino acids. For the CDR3, the DNA is TGTGCCAGCGCGGGTACCGGGGAGCTGTTTTTT. This gives the protein CASAGTGELFF. Filled out from reference TRBV5-4 and TRBJ2-2, the complete variable domain reads ETGVTQSPTHLIKTRGQQVTLRCSSQSGHNTVSWYQQALGQGPQFIFQYYREEENGRGNFPPRFSGLQFPNYSSELNVNALELDDSALYLCASAGTGELFFGEGSRLTVL.

CDR3 DNA: TGTGCCAGCAGCTGGAAATTGCTAGCGAGAGAGTACGAGCAGTACTTC. As protein: CASSWKLLAREYEQYF. The rearrangement uses TRBV7-8 and TRBJ2-7, with D maybe TRBD2 (6 bases). Trimming took 4 bases from V and 4 from J, leaving 20 bases between them. CDR1 and CDR2 (germline): SGHVS, FQNEAQ. The CDR3 spans 16 residues.